The 24 T cell receptor beta chains reported below all come from one sample, sequenced in a study of T cells in Graves' hyperthyroidism and ophthalmopathy. RNA transcripts served as the template for amplifying TCR beta CDR3 regions. When the TCR CDR3 underwent first-round RT-PCR, the HTBI primer set was used. TCRdb fed the multiplex PCR reads into MiXCR, producing one record per CDR3 protein. Of roughly 500,000 distinct CDR3 sequences listed, approximately 23% are singletons. Sequences were obtained from blood. All receptors come from a woman aged 70-85 years with Graves' ophthalmopathy.

The CDR3 here is CASSIDPSGYGYTF. The CDR3 nucleotides are TGTGCCAGTAGTATAGATCCGAGCGGCTATGGCTACACCTTC. V is TRBV19 and J is TRBJ1-2, with D hard to call. V was shortened by 0 bases and J by 4 bases, with 9 bases between the two germline ends. Germline V lookup: CDR1 LNHDA, CDR2 SQIVND (reference sequence). The CDR3 runs to 14 residues.

The chain uses TRBV11-2 and TRBJ2-5; D might be TRBD1 (5 bases). Trimming removed 1 base at V and 1 base at J, with 13 bases between. Per the germline V gene, CDR1 is SGHAT and CDR2 is FQNNGV. The CDR3 length is 16 residues. The CDR3 protein is CASSLGQTVTQETQYF. DNA for the CDR3: TGTGCCAGCAGCTTAGGCCAGACAGTAACCCAAGAGACCCAGTACTTC.

The chain uses TRBV7-9 and TRBJ2-1; TRBD1 is a possible D gene (5 bases). CDR3 length: 14 residues. CDR1 SEHNR and CDR2 FQNEAQ come from the germline V gene (reference sequence). With 5 bases removed from V and 8 bases from J, the gap between germline ends came to 16 bases. CDR3 residues: CASSPQGRFDEQFF. For the CDR3, the DNA is TGTGCCAGCAGCCCCCAGGGTCGGTTCGATGAGCAGTTCTTC.

CDR3 coding DNA: TGTGCCAGTAGTATTCGCGGGGGAGACTTGATATACGAGCAGTACTTC. This encodes CASSIRGGDLIYEQYF. The chain uses TRBV19 and TRBJ2-7, with 7 bases aligning to TRBD2. The junction had 12 bases not matched to a gene; V was cut back by 3 bases and J by 4 bases. The CDR3 extends over 16 amino acids. Germline values: CDR1 LNHDA, CDR2 SQIVND (reference sequence).

This clonotype was found a few times. The V call is TRBV20-1, the J call TRBJ2-1; 9 nucleotides line up with TRBD2. The germline CDR1 and CDR2 sequences are DFQATT and SNEGSKA (reference sequence). This CDR3 is 15 amino acids long. Trimming took 0 bases from V and 7 from J; bases not matched to a gene: 7. DNA for the CDR3: TGCAGTGCTAGAGATCTGGCGGGAGGGCGGAATGAGCAGTTCTTC. The encoded protein is CSARDLAGGRNEQFF.

V usage is TRBV9 and J usage is TRBJ2-3, with D possibly being TRBD1 or TRBD2 (5 bases each). Germline assignment: CDR1 SGDLS and CDR2 YYNGEE. The CDR3 contains 15 residues. Trimming stripped 4 bases from V and 2 bases from J, with 14 bases between. The CDR3 here is CASSLRGRDTDTQYF. For the CDR3, the DNA is TGTGCCAGCAGCCTTAGGGGTCGGGACACAGATACGCAGTATTTT.

In its sample, this clonotype was seen a few times. The rearrangement joins TRBV5-1 to TRBJ1-1; 8 bases fit TRBD1. Germline assignment: CDR1 SGHRS and CDR2 YFSETQ. There are 15 residues in the CDR3. The V and J ends lost 4 bases and 1 base, in that order; junction bases with no gene match: 6. The CDR3 DNA follows: TGCGCCAGCAGCCCAAGACAGGGGACGAACACTGAAGCTTTCTTT. It translates to CASSPRQGTNTEAFF.

This clonotype was observed a few times. The rearrangement links TRBV3-1 to TRBJ1-2; 9 nucleotides align to TRBD1. The CDR3 has 13 amino acids. Germline V gene lookup returns CDR1 LGHDT and CDR2 YNNKEL (reference sequence). J was trimmed by 7 bases and V by 6 bases; bases with no gene match: 6. CDR3 sequence: CASSKQGALGYTF. CDR3 sequence (DNA): TGTGCCAGCAGTAAACAGGGGGCGCTTGGCTACACCTTC. The full variable domain, in which reference TRBV3-1 and TRBJ1-2 provide the parts outside the CDR3, is DTAVSQTPKYLVTQMGNDKSIKCEQNLGHDTMYWYKQDSKKFLKIMFSYNNKELIINETVPNRFSPKSPDKAHLNLHINSLELGDSAVYFCASSKQGALGYTFGSGTRLTVV.

This clonotype was recorded a few times. This chain links TRBV11-2 with TRBJ2-2; TRBD2 matches 8 bases. V was clipped by 5 bases and J by 7 bases; unmatched bases: 6. The CDR3 consists of 14 residues. Germline lookup yields CDR1 SGHAT and CDR2 FQNNGV. The DNA for the CDR3 is TGTGCCAGCAGCCCTCCGGGGGGGAACGGGGAGCTGTTTTTT. Amino acids: CASSPPGGNGELFF.

This clonotype has just a few counts. V usage is TRBV5-1 and J usage is TRBJ1-2; TRBD1 might be the D (5 bases). The CDR3 runs 15 residues. V gave up 1 base and J gave up 0 bases, with 10 bases separating them. CDR1 and CDR2 from the germline V gene are SGHRS and YFSETQ. The CDR3 region is CASSLQGTTNYGYTF. CDR3 DNA sequence: TGCGCCAGCAGCTTGCAGGGAACAACTAACTATGGCTACACCTTC.

This clonotype was observed a few times. Mismatch with germline at one junction end may stem from a read error. The rearrangement uses TRBV29-1 and TRBJ1-1; the match to TRBD1 covers 8 bases. CDR1 and CDR2 from the germline V gene are SQVTM and ANQGSEA. The CDR3 runs 13 residues. CDR3 loop: CSARTGRTTGAFF. For the CDR3, the DNA is TGCAGCGCCCGGACAGGGAGGACCACTGGAGCTTTCTTT. The variable domain in full, with the rest retrieved from reference TRBV29-1 and TRBJ1-1, is SAVISQKPSRDICQRGTSLTIQCQVDSQVTMMFWYRQQPGQSLTLIATANQGSEATYESGFVIDKFPISRPNLTFSTLTVSNMSPEDSSIYLCSARTGRTTGAFFGQGTRLTVV.

This clonotype was counted only a few times. V gene TRBV6-4 combines with J gene TRBJ1-2; tentatively, D is TRBD1 (5 bases). The CDR3 covers 13 residues. V was clipped by 5 bases and J by 7 bases, with 14 bases between them. CDR1 MRHNA and CDR2 SNTAGT come from the germline V gene. The CDR3 nucleotides are TGTGCCAGCAGTCCTGACGCGGGGGTTGGCTACACCTTC. The encoded protein is CASSPDAGVGYTF.

A word on this clonotype: Since a much larger clone is just one base distant, this may be a read error. This chain joins TRBV6-5 and TRBJ2-7; no clear D. The CDR3 spans 13 residues. CDR1 and CDR2 (germline): MNHEY, SVGAGI. The chain's CDR3 is CASGYGHNYEQYF. As DNA, the CDR3 is TGTGCCAGCGGTTACGGGCATAACTACGAGCAGTACTTC.

The genes are TRBV11-2 and TRBJ1-1; D gene ambiguous. Germline loops: CDR1 SGHAT, CDR2 FQNNGV. V dropped 5 bases and J dropped 0 bases, with 16 bases sitting between them. The CDR3 totals 16 residues. In nucleotides, the CDR3 is TGTGCCAGCAGCATAAGACCCGACAATTTGAACACTGAAGCTTTCTTT. Protein: CASSIRPDNLNTEAFF.

The chain has TRBV20-1 and TRBJ1-5; 7 bases agree with TRBD1. This CDR3 contains 14 residues. The germline CDR1 and CDR2 sequences are DFQATT and SNEGSKA (reference sequence). V trimming: 0 bases; J trimming: 4 bases; junction bases outside the gene matches: 3. DNA for the CDR3: TGCAGTGCTAGAGACAGGACAGGTAATCAGCCCCAGCATTTT. It yields the protein CSARDRTGNQPQHF.

Many counts were recorded for this clonotype. This chain uses TRBV6-1 with TRBJ1-2; 10 bases are a match to TRBD1. The ends lost 0 bases at V and 4 bases at J; junction bases unmatched: 2. The germline V gene encodes CDR1 MNHNS and CDR2 SASEGT. The CDR3 has 15 amino acids. The CDR3 loop reads CASSEARTGGYGYTF. The CDR3 DNA is TGTGCCAGCAGTGAAGCAAGGACAGGGGGCTATGGCTACACCTTC.

CDR3 residues: CASSVVVGRTEAFF. Written as DNA, the CDR3 is TGTGCCAGCAGCGTAGTGGTGGGAAGAACTGAAGCTTTCTTT. V and J are TRBV9 and TRBJ1-1; D is undetermined. V lost 0 bases to trimming and J lost 5 bases, with 11 bases between them. Germline V gene sequence: CDR1 SGDLS, CDR2 YYNGEE. The CDR3 totals 14 residues.

The V call is TRBV29-1, the J call TRBJ1-2; tentative D call: TRBD1 (5 bases). The CDR3 consists of 11 residues. Germline CDR1 and CDR2: SQVTM and ANQGSEA. The germline V and J ends were trimmed by 7 bases and 5 bases, with 11 bases remaining between them. CDR3 loop: CSAEWGYGYTF. CDR3 bases: TGCAGCGCCGAGTGGGGGTATGGCTACACCTTC. The variable domain in full, completed from reference TRBV29-1 and TRBJ1-2, reads SAVISQKPSRDICQRGTSLTIQCQVDSQVTMMFWYRQQPGQSLTLIATANQGSEATYESGFVIDKFPISRPNLTFSTLTVSNMSPEDSSIYLCSAEWGYGYTFGSGTRLTVV.

The rearrangement links TRBV10-2 to TRBJ2-7, with TRBD2 matching 11 bases. The CDR3 has 14 residues. V lost 7 bases and J lost 4; bases outside the gene matches: 6. CDR1 and CDR2 from the germline V gene are WSHSY and SAAADI. CDR3 DNA: TGCGCCAGCACCATCGGGACTAGCGGATACGAGCAGTACTTC. It yields the protein CASTIGTSGYEQYF.

This clonotype showed up just a few times. The chain carries TRBV20-1 and TRBJ2-7, with 10 bases lining up with TRBD2. This CDR3 spans 13 amino acids. Per germline, CDR1 DFQATT and CDR2 SNEGSKA (reference sequence). The V and J ends lost 5 bases and 2 bases, in that order; junction bases with no gene match: 3. The CDR3, as DNA: TGCAGTGCTGCCAGCGGGAGGGCCTACGAGCAGTACTTC. Its protein product is CSAASGRAYEQYF.

This chain links TRBV7-3 with TRBJ2-1; D is unresolved. CDR3 size: 14 residues. V lost 2 bases and J 6 bases, leaving 11 bases between the germline ends. Germline V gene sequence: CDR1 SGHTA, CDR2 FQGTGA. In nucleotides, the CDR3 is TGTGCCAGCAGCTTATACGGCTCGGCCAATGAGCAGTTCTTC. This gives the protein CASSLYGSANEQFF.

This clonotype has just one count. The V and J genes are TRBV24-1 and TRBJ2-7, with 8 bases fitting TRBD1. Unmatched junction bases numbered 14, after V lost 4 bases and J lost 7 bases. The CDR3 runs to 16 residues. Germline CDR1 and CDR2: KGHDR and SFDVKD. This CDR3 reads CATSEMRTGSKPEQYF. The CDR3 DNA reads as TGTGCCACCAGTGAGATGAGGACAGGGAGCAAACCTGAGCAGTACTTC.

This clonotype was seen more than once but under ten times. This sequence joins TRBV20-1 and TRBJ1-2; TRBD1 aligns across 7 bases. The germline gives CDR1 DFQATT, CDR2 SNEGSKA (reference sequence). The CDR3 length is 13 residues. The V segment lost 5 bases and the J segment 4 bases; nucleotides outside the gene matches: 7. Written as DNA, the CDR3 is TGCAGTGCTTCCGGGACAGACCTCTATGGCTACACCTTC. It translates to CSASGTDLYGYTF.

This chain connects TRBV12-3 or TRBV12-4 to TRBJ2-3; 7 nucleotides align to TRBD2. This CDR3 has 12 residues. Unmatched junction bases numbered 1, after V lost 3 bases and J lost 7 bases. Here the CDR3 DNA reads TGTGCCAGCAGTTTTAGCGGGCATACGCAGTATTTT. Amino acid sequence: CASSFSGHTQYF.